Below, 21 T cell receptor beta chains from the same sample are listed, as sequenced in a study of blood T cell repertoires in COVID-19. Clones were read by immunoSEQ multiplex PCR, and TCRdb kept only the in-frame ones, dropping some. This table has a few hundred thousand clones, about nine tenths appearing once. Sequenced sample: peripheral blood. Receptors originate from a woman aged 25 to 45 with COVID-19, enrolled during active disease.

V is TRBV13 and J is TRBJ2-1, with D maybe TRBD2 (6 bases). The V end lost 5 bases, the J end lost 8 bases, and 19 bases lay between the germline ends. From germline, CDR1 is PRHDT and CDR2 FYEKMQ (reference sequence). The CDR3 sequence is 15 residues long. The CDR3 protein is CASSIPGTYSDEQFF. DNA for the CDR3: TGTGCCAGCAGCATCCCCGGGACTTACAGCGATGAGCAGTTCTTC. The full variable domain, with the rest looked up from reference TRBV13 and TRBJ2-1, is AAGVIQSPRHLIKEKRETATLKCYPIPRHDTVYWYQQGPGQDPQFLISFYEKMQSDKGSIPDRFSAQQFSDYHSELNMSSLELGDSALYFCASSIPGTYSDEQFFGPGTRLTVL.

The genes are TRBV3-1 (or the pseudogene TRBV3-2) and TRBJ1-1; 7 bases align to TRBD1. With 2 bases clipped from V and 0 bases from J, the junction kept 3 bases outside the gene matches. This CDR3 contains 15 residues. CDR1 LGHDT and CDR2 YNNKEL come from the germline V gene (reference sequence). CDR3 loop: CASSQPGQLNTEAFF. CDR3 coding DNA: TGTGCCAGCAGCCAACCGGGACAGCTGAACACTGAAGCTTTCTTT.

In its sample, this clone was seen once. The chain is built from TRBV21-1 and TRBJ1-2; the table gives TRBD1 as D, unverified against the DNA. TRBV21-1 is reported as a pseudogene. This CDR3 has 16 residues. The CDR3, as DNA: TGTGCCAGCAGTCCGAAGCGGGACAGGGGAGACTGTGGCTACACCTTC. It translates to CASSPKRDRGDCGYTF.

The V call is TRBV7-2, the J call TRBJ2-1, with 9 bases matching TRBD2. Per the germline V gene, CDR1 is SGHTA and CDR2 is FQGNSA. Trimming cost V 5 bases and J 9 bases; bases outside gene matches: 11. The CDR3 runs 15 residues. CDR3 protein: CASSPVGGGAGEQFF. The DNA for the CDR3 is TGTGCCAGCAGCCCCGTTGGCGGGGGGGCCGGTGAGCAGTTCTTC.

The chain employs TRBV18 and TRBJ1-2; a possible D gene is TRBD1 (5 bases). The ends were cut back, 3 bases at V and 1 base at J, with 15 bases in the middle. The CDR3 has 16 residues. CDR1 KGHSH and CDR2 LQKENI come from the germline V gene. The CDR3 reads CASSPNYQGGNYGYTF. DNA for the CDR3: TGTGCCAGCTCACCTAACTACCAGGGAGGTAACTATGGCTACACCTTC.

The chain joins TRBV6-5 to TRBJ1-5; 7 bases align to TRBD1. The CDR3 totals 15 residues. Germline V CDR1 and CDR2: MNHEY, SVGAGI. J lost 0 bases, V lost 8 bases, and 7 bases had no gene match. CDR3 sequence reads: CASSTGVNSNQPQHF. In DNA, the CDR3 is TGTGCCAGCTCAACAGGGGTTAATAGCAATCAGCCCCAGCATTTT.

This chain joins TRBV27 and TRBJ1-5; 9 bases line up with TRBD1. The V segment lost 8 bases and the J segment 1 base; nucleotides outside the gene matches: 3. CDR1 is MNHEY and CDR2 is SMNVEV in the germline V gene (reference sequence). CDR3 length: 14 amino acids. CDR3 sequence reads: CASRTGASNQPQHF. The DNA of the CDR3 is TGTGCCAGCCGGACAGGGGCAAGCAATCAGCCCCAGCATTTT.

To note about this clone: At the DNA level, this CDR3 is encoded by other sequences in the same sample as well. This chain uses TRBV27 with TRBJ1-1; D possibly corresponds to TRBD1 (5 bases). Germline loops: CDR1 MNHEY, CDR2 SMNVEV (reference sequence). V was shortened by 3 bases and J by 1 base, with 6 bases between the two germline ends. This CDR3 has 13 amino acids. CDR3 sequence: CASSFTGNTEAFF. The CDR3 DNA sequence: TGTGCCAGCAGTTTTACAGGGAACACTGAAGCTTTCTTT.

The gene calls are TRBV7-9 and TRBJ1-2; 7 bases map to TRBD1. The CDR3 is 17 residues long. J was trimmed by 5 bases and V by 4 bases; bases with no gene match: 16. Germline V lookup: CDR1 SEHNR, CDR2 FQNEAQ (reference sequence). The chain's CDR3 is CASSSSLTGQGVYGYTF. CDR3 nucleotides: TGTGCCAGCAGCTCGTCGTTAACTGGGCAGGGGGTTTATGGCTACACCTTC. The full variable domain, in which reference TRBV7-9 and TRBJ1-2 provide the parts outside the CDR3, is DTGVSQNPRHKITKRGQNVTFRCDPISEHNRLYWYRQTLGQGPEFLTYFQNEAQLEKSRLLSDRFSAERPKGSFSTLEIQRTEQGDSAMYLCASSSSLTGQGVYGYTFGSGTRLTVV.

The CDR3 bases are TGTGCCAGCAGTGGTGCAGGGGGCAGGGGTCAGCCCCAGCATTTT. Encoded protein: CASSGAGGRGQPQHF. The gene calls are TRBV25-1 and TRBJ1-5; TRBD1 agrees at 8 bases. Germline CDR1 is MGHDK and CDR2 is SYGVNS. The CDR3 spans 15 residues. Losses at the gene ends were 4 bases for V and 6 bases for J; bases not matched to a gene: 8. Full variable domain (remainder filled in from reference TRBV25-1 and TRBJ1-5): EADIYQTPRYLVIGTGKKITLECSQTMGHDKMYWYQQDPGMELHLIHYSYGVNSTEKGDLSSESTVSRIRTEHFPLTLESARPSHTSQYLCASSGAGGRGQPQHFGDGTRLSIL.

The chain uses TRBV9 and TRBJ1-1; TRBD1 matches at 9 bases. This CDR3 is 15 amino acids long. The V gene end was trimmed by 3 bases and the J gene end by 2 bases; junction bases not matched to a gene: 5. The germline gives CDR1 SGDLS, CDR2 YYNGEE. CDR3 DNA sequence: TGTGCCAGCAGCGAGACAGGGGGTCGTAACACTGAAGCTTTCTTT. Protein sequence: CASSETGGRNTEAFF.

The chain has TRBV7-8 and TRBJ1-5, with D unclear. CDR3 length: 16 amino acids. Germline V gene data show CDR1 as SGHVS and CDR2 as FQNEAQ. Trimming took off 5 bases at V and 4 bases at J, with 18 bases between the two ends. CDR3: CASSLPRVSRNQPQHF. CDR3 DNA: TGTGCCAGCAGCCTGCCTAGAGTCAGTCGGAATCAGCCCCAGCATTTT.

This clone came up once. The chain carries TRBV12-5 and TRBJ2-1; 15 bases line up with TRBD2. Trimming removed 7 bases from V and 0 bases from J; junction bases left unmatched: 7. This CDR3 has 18 amino acids. Germline lookup yields CDR1 LGHNT and CDR2 FRNRAP. In DNA form, the CDR3 reads TGTGCTAGTGATACTGGGACTAGCGGGGGGAGCTCCTACAATGAGCAGTTCTTC. Its protein is CASDTGTSGGSSYNEQFF.

The V gene is TRBV7-2, the J gene TRBJ2-1; perhaps TRBD2 as D (7 bases). V was cut by 6 bases and J by 4 bases, with 16 bases left in between. This CDR3 has 15 residues. The germline V gene encodes CDR1 SGHTA and CDR2 FQGNSA. CDR3 DNA: TGTGCCAGCAGTTCTTTGGGGGGGCGGTACAATGAGCAGTTCTTC. Translating it yields CASSSLGGRYNEQFF.

In its sample, this clone was seen once. The chain joins TRBV6-6 to TRBJ1-1; TRBD1 might be the D (6 bases). The germline V and J ends were trimmed by 2 bases and 0 bases, with 13 bases remaining between them. The CDR3 has 16 amino acids. Germline CDR1 reads MNHNY; CDR2 reads SVGAGI (reference sequence). The CDR3 DNA reads as TGTGCCAGCAGTTACCAACAGGGACTAATGAACACTGAAGCTTTCTTT. It codes for CASSYQQGLMNTEAFF.

V usage is TRBV9 and J usage is TRBJ2-2; D not certain. V shed 4 bases and J shed 2 bases, with 6 bases lying between them. This CDR3 contains 13 residues. CDR1 SGDLS and CDR2 YYNGEE come from the germline V gene. CDR3 amino acids: CASSPLNTGELFF. As DNA, the CDR3 is TGTGCCAGCAGCCCTTTAAACACCGGGGAGCTGTTTTTT.

The chain recombines TRBV5-4 with TRBJ2-5; D may be TRBD2 (5 bases). Trimming left V 1 base short and J 5 bases short, with 15 bases between. The CDR3 spans 15 residues. CDR1 is SGHNT, CDR2 YYREEE, per germline (reference sequence). The CDR3 protein is CASSLIGVIQETQYF. The CDR3 bases are TGTGCCAGCAGCTTGATCGGGGTTATCCAGGAGACCCAGTACTTC.

The chain recombines TRBV24-1 with TRBJ2-2; D remains unclear. Looked up from germline, CDR1 is KGHDR and CDR2 is SFDVKD. The CDR3 spans 15 residues. Trimming pared 4 bases from V and 2 bases from J, leaving 10 bases between. The CDR3 here is CATSDELRNTGELFF. The CDR3 DNA follows: TGTGCCACCAGTGACGAGCTACGAAACACCGGGGAGCTGTTTTTT.

The J gene is TRBJ1-1, the V gene TRBV5-6; weak D call: TRBD1 (6 bases). The CDR3 length is 13 residues. Trimming took off 8 bases at V and 6 bases at J, with 17 bases between the two ends. The germline CDR1 and CDR2 sequences are SGHDT and YYEEEE. CDR3: CASCRTGHSEAFF. In DNA form, the CDR3 reads TGTGCCAGTTGTAGGACGGGACACTCTGAAGCTTTCTTT.

This chain uses TRBV18 with TRBJ1-2; 8 positions agree with TRBD1. Per the germline V gene, CDR1 is KGHSH and CDR2 is LQKENI. The CDR3 extends over 16 amino acids. J lost 6 bases, V lost 3 bases, and 12 bases had no gene match. CDR3 sequence reads: CASSPLVAGGADGYTF. The CDR3 DNA follows: TGTGCCAGCTCACCCTTAGTAGCAGGGGGCGCGGATGGCTACACCTTC.

V usage is TRBV9 and J usage is TRBJ2-7; a weak D match, TRBD1 (5 bases). The V end lost 4 bases, the J end lost 6 bases, and 14 bases lay between the germline ends. The CDR3 is 13 residues long. Germline values: CDR1 SGDLS, CDR2 YYNGEE. The CDR3 reads CASSPPGLGEQYF. In DNA, the CDR3 is TGTGCCAGCAGCCCCCCAGGGTTAGGCGAGCAGTACTTC.